A selection of T cell receptor beta chains follows, all from one sample in a study of shared clonotypes between healthy human individuals. Clones were sequenced by immunoSEQ multiplex PCR, and TCRdb holds only the in-frame ones, with some missing. Counted here are 2,500,000 or so clones, around 92% occurring once; the ten biggest clones make up 0.37%. The sequencing sample was made of naive CD4+ T cells from PBMCs. These TCRs come from a man aged 18 to 30 in good health. Some clones in this sample may be carry-over from other donors' samples. Each CDR3 is given with its conserved first and last residue. D genes are given only for firm matches. Rows give clone size only sometimes, using once, few, many, or a class for an expanded clone.

TRBJ2-4,.,TRBV6-6,.,CASSYSSSGKNIQYF,TGTGCCAGCAGTTACTCGTCGTCAGGAAAAAACATTCAGTACTTC
TRBJ2-1,TRBD2,TRBV7-2,.,CASSPLGTSVGIEQFF,TGTGCCAGCAGCCCTCTCGGGACTAGCGTTGGTATTGAGCAGTTCTTC
TRBJ2-1,.,TRBV7-6,.,CASSGGRWGDRGGPEQFF,TGTGCCAGCAGCGGGGGCCGTTGGGGGGACCGCGGGGGTCCTGAGCAGTTCTTC
TRBJ2-1,TRBD2,TRBV15,.,CATSKTGLAGVEQFF,TGTGCCACCAGCAAAACGGGACTAGCGGGAGTTGAGCAGTTCTTC
TRBJ1-5,.,TRBV28,.,CASSTSPSARNYSNQPQHF,TGTGCCAGCAGTACCTCCCCCTCGGCCCGAAATTATAGCAATCAGCCCCAGCATTTT
TRBJ2-5,.,TRBV5-1,.,CASSLRAGGQETQYF,TGCGCCAGCAGCTTAAGGGCAGGGGGGCAAGAGACCCAGTACTTC
TRBJ2-2,.,TRBV10-2,.,CASSVSGPANTGELFF,TGCGCCAGCAGTGTGTCGGGGCCGGCGAACACCGGGGAGCTGTTTTTT
TRBJ2-5,.,TRBV5-1,.,CASSLEGTETQYF,TGCGCCAGCAGCTTGGAGGGAACGGAGACCCAGTACTTC
TRBJ1-4,TRBD1,TRBV5-1,few,CASSQGQSNEKLFF,TGCGCCAGCAGCCAGGGACAGAGTAATGAAAAACTGTTTTTT
TRBJ2-7,.,TRBV10-1,.,CASSQQGRGYEQYF,TGCGCCAGCAGTCAGCAGGGGCGAGGGTACGAGCAGTACTTC